Each of the 3 T cell receptor beta chains below was sequenced from the same sample in a study of blood T cells in healthy people across ages. It was with a sample-barcoded 5' primer and a J-beta primer mix that a second PCR of roughly 7 to 11 cycles was run. Using its own MiXCR run on the 5' RACE reads, TCRdb lists one record per CDR3 protein. The sample has some 1,500,000 distinct CDR3 sequences, 35% to 45% seen once; the top ten hold 4%. The sequenced sample was blood. The receptors come from a woman younger than 35 in good health.

The chain recombines TRBV20-1 with TRBJ2-5; D may be TRBD2 (6 bases). The CDR3 contains 14 residues. The V and J ends lost 3 bases and 11 bases respectively, with 22 bases between them. Germline CDR1 reads DFQATT; CDR2 reads SNEGSKA (reference sequence). CDR3 DNA sequence: TGCAGTGCTAGGCCGGGACTCCAAGGTCGTGGGCAGTACTTC. Translated, it gives CSARPGLQGRGQYF.

There are a few counts of this clonotype. The chain joins TRBV20-1 to TRBJ2-2, with a possible D match to TRBD2 (5 bases). Germline values: CDR1 DFQATT, CDR2 SNEGSKA (reference sequence). V was cut by 0 bases and J by 0 bases, with 11 bases left in between. CDR3 size: 16 residues. The CDR3: CSARDLRTSNTGELFF. The CDR3, as DNA: TGCAGTGCTAGAGATCTCCGGACTTCGAACACCGGGGAGCTGTTTTTT.

This clonotype was detected only once. The chain links TRBV20-1 to TRBJ2-3, with 8 positions matching TRBD2. The V and J ends lost 5 bases and 1 base, in that order; junction bases with no gene match: 5. This CDR3 is 14 amino acids long. Germline V gene data show CDR1 as DFQATT and CDR2 as SNEGSKA (reference sequence). The CDR3 reads CSAPPAGGTDTQYF. The CDR3 region has the DNA TGCAGTGCTCCTCCAGCGGGGGGCACAGATACGCAGTATTTT.